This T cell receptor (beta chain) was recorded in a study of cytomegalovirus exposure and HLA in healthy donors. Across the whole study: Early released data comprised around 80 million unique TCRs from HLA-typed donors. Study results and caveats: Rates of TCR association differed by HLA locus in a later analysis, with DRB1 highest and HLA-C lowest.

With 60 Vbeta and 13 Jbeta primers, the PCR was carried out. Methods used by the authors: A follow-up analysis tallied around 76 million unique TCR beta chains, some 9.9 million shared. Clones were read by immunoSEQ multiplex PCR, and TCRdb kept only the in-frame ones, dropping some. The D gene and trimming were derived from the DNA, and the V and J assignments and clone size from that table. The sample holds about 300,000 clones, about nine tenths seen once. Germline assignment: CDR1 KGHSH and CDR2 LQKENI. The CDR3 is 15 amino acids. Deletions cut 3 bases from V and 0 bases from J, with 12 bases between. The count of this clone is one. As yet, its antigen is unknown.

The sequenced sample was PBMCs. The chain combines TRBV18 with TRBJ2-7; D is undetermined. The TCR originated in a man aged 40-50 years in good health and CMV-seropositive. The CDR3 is CASSPGRTASYEQYF. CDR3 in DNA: TGTGCCAGCTCACCGGGCCGCACAGCCTCCTACGAGCAGTACTTC.